The clone carrying this T cell receptor beta chain showed up just a few times. As yet, its antigen is unknown. The germline V gene encodes CDR1 MNHEY and CDR2 SMNVEV (reference sequence). The CDR3 consists of 14 residues. With 5 bases clipped from V and 2 bases from J, the junction kept 6 bases outside the gene matches. TCRdb re-called the RT-PCR reads through MiXCR, storing one row per CDR3 protein. The sample shows about 780,000 distinct CDR3 sequences, roughly 20% of them seen only once. The record originates from a study of response to subunit inactivated influenza vaccine. Study conclusions and caveats: Authors proposed each seasonal influenza vaccination draws in few new T cells.

The sequence was collected from a man aged 50-60 years who received an inactivated influenza vaccine. This sample comprised PBMCs from blood, obtained 5 days after vaccination. J is TRBJ2-7 and V is TRBV27; 7 positions match TRBD2. CDR3 sequence reads: CASSRRERPYEQYF. DNA for the CDR3: TGTGCCAGCAGTCGGCGGGAGAGACCCTACGAGCAGTACTTC.